Listed here are 10 T cell receptor beta chains from one sample, sequenced in a study of CD8 T cells in Susac syndrome. Random hexamers were used to reverse transcribe an amount of roughly 0.5 to 1 ug RNA. Using its own MiXCR run on the immunoSEQ multiplex PCR reads, TCRdb lists one record per CDR3 protein. The sample records 90,000 to 150,000 distinct CDR3 sequences, 94% being singletons. Sequenced input: CD4+ T cells from PBMCs. The origin of the receptors is a human donor in good health.

This chain uses TRBV25-1 with TRBJ1-1; no reliable D call. Deletions cut 9 bases from V and 3 bases from J, with 11 bases between. The CDR3 spans 12 residues. Germline V gene sequence: CDR1 MGHDK, CDR2 SYGVNS. CDR3: CARLKLDTEAFF. The CDR3, as DNA: TGTGCCAGACTCAAATTGGACACTGAAGCTTTCTTT.

The rearrangement links TRBV6-2 or TRBV6-3 to TRBJ2-2; D ambiguous. V gave up 5 bases and J gave up 6 bases, with 4 bases separating them. This CDR3 is built from 11 residues. CDR1 and CDR2 (germline): MNHEY, SVGEGT. The CDR3 is CASSPAGELFF. The CDR3 DNA is TGTGCCAGCAGTCCAGCCGGGGAGCTGTTTTTT.

The chain is built from TRBV27 and TRBJ2-7, with TRBD2 as a possible D gene (5 bases). V was clipped by 10 bases and J by 4 bases, with 11 bases between them. Germline values: CDR1 MNHEY, CDR2 SMNVEV (reference sequence). There are 11 residues in the CDR3. The CDR3 DNA reads as TGTGCCACCAGAAGCGGTTACGAGCAGTACTTC. The encoded protein is CATRSGYEQYF.

The rearrangement joins TRBV7-2 to TRBJ2-3; possibly TRBD2 for D (6 bases). The CDR3 runs to 15 residues. V gave up 6 bases and J gave up 3 bases, with 16 bases separating them. From germline, CDR1 is SGHTA and CDR2 FQGNSA. For the CDR3, the DNA is TGTGCCAGCAGACCACCGGGACTTCGGACAGATACGCAGTATTTT. Its protein is CASRPPGLRTDTQYF. Full variable domain (outside the CDR3, taken from reference TRBV7-2 and TRBJ2-3): GAGVSQSPSNKVTEKGKDVELRCDPISGHTALYWYRQSLGQGLEFLIYFQGNSAPDKSGLPSDRFSAERTGGSVSTLTIQRTQQEDSAVYLCASRPPGLRTDTQYFGPGTRLTVL.

The V call is TRBV9, the J call TRBJ1-2; D is unclear. Germline CDR1 SGDLS, CDR2 YYNGEE. CDR3 length: 12 amino acids. The V and J ends lost 3 bases and 1 base respectively, with 4 bases between them. As DNA, the CDR3 is TGTGCCAGCAGCGAGGATAACTATGGCTACACCTTC. Translated: CASSEDNYGYTF.

V is TRBV6-2 or TRBV6-3 and J is TRBJ2-7; D gene unclear. Trimming pared 7 bases from V and 3 bases from J, leaving 10 bases between. This CDR3 contains 12 residues. The germline V gene encodes CDR1 MNHEY and CDR2 SVGEGT. CDR3 in DNA: TGTGCCAGCAAAACAGCCGACTACGAGCAGTACTTC. Translation: CASKTADYEQYF.

The genes are TRBV2 and TRBJ2-4; D unresolved. Germline CDR1 SNHLY, CDR2 FYNNEI. Trimming pared 3 bases from V and 0 bases from J, leaving 12 bases between. The CDR3 has 16 residues. The CDR3 nucleotides are TGTGCCAGCAGTGACCTCAGGTCCCTAGCCAAAAACATTCAGTACTTC. Protein sequence: CASSDLRSLAKNIQYF.

J is TRBJ2-7 and V is TRBV12-3 or TRBV12-4; TRBD2 might be the D (6 bases). This CDR3 spans 13 amino acids. Trimming cost V 2 bases and J 7 bases, with 12 bases left between them. CDR3 residues: CASSLSGSQEQYF. The CDR3 coding sequence is TGTGCCAGCAGTTTATCCGGGAGTCAGGAGCAGTACTTC.

This chain uses TRBV19 with TRBJ2-1; TRBD2 matches at 9 bases. V was pared by 7 bases and J by 8 bases, with 12 bases of the junction left unmatched. The CDR3 loop spans 15 amino acids. The germline V gene encodes CDR1 LNHDA and CDR2 SQIVND (reference sequence). CDR3 region: CASTTLAGVIDEQFF. The CDR3 bases are TGTGCCAGTACCACGTTAGCGGGAGTTATCGATGAGCAGTTCTTC.

This sequence joins TRBV5-5 and TRBJ1-2, with no clear D. V was trimmed by 4 bases and J by 0 bases, leaving 22 bases between them. The CDR3 consists of 18 residues. The germline CDR1 and CDR2 sequences are SGHKS and YYEKEE (reference sequence). CDR3 protein: CASSPATTAGLANYGYTF. DNA of the CDR3: TGTGCCAGCAGCCCGGCGACGACGGCGGGATTAGCTAACTATGGCTACACCTTC.